This TCR beta chain was recovered during a study of blood T cell repertoires in COVID-19. Study summary: The United States, Italy and Spain were the sources of the acute and convalescent COVID-19 samples. From T cells, B-cell-depleted T cells, or PBMCs came the material, which was cDNA or gDNA.

This clone was detected only a few times. Per the original data handling: Amplified reference gene primers provided the basis for estimating nucleated cell counts. Repertoires were generated with immunoSEQ multiplex PCR, while TCRdb's copy carries only in-frame clones and drops some. The V and J calls and the clone size are those of that table, but D and trimming were determined from the DNA. This repertoire shows 45,000 to 60,000 clones, roughly 78% found once; its top ten account for 8.2%. J gave up 5 bases and V 2 bases, and 6 bases lay outside the gene matches. Germline V gene lookup returns CDR1 MGHRA and CDR2 YSYEKL. The CDR3 consists of 15 residues.

The genes are TRBV4-1 and TRBJ2-5, with TRBD1 identical over 9 bases. This clonotype was obtained from an elderly woman with acute or convalescent COVID-19. Sequenced sample: peripheral blood. DNA of the CDR3: TGCGCCAGCAGCCAAAGGACAGGGGCATGGGAGACCCAGTACTTC. This translates into CASSQRTGAWETQYF.